This is a list of T cell receptor beta chains from one sample in a study of T cell changes during pregnancy in multiple sclerosis. Profiled with immunoSEQ multiplex PCR; TCRdb holds only in-frame clones, not every one. Among roughly 88,000 clones listed, approximately 92% were seen once. The source was peripheral blood, collected in the first trimester of pregnancy. Source of these receptors: a female donor with multiple sclerosis, enrolled in a pregnancy study. Each CDR3 is given with its conserved first and last residue. A D gene is named only where the DNA matches it firmly. A row's size may be missing; if present it is once, few, many or a size class.

V	J	D	size	DNA	CDR3
TRBV6-5	TRBJ1-3	NA	NA	TGTGCCAGCAGGTCCTCCGCTGCGTCTGGAAACACCATATATTTT	CASRSSAASGNTIYF
TRBV12-5	TRBJ2-5	TRBD1	NA	TGTGCTAGTGGTTTGCACAGGGGGATCGTAGAGACCCAGTACTTC	CASGLHRGIVETQYF
TRBV23-1	TRBJ2-7	NA	NA	TGCGCCAGCAGTCGGAACAGTTTTTACGAGCAGTACTTC	CASSRNSFYEQYF
TRBV7-9	TRBJ2-2	NA	NA	TGTGCCAGCAGCTTAGAGGCGGATACCGGGGAGCTGTTTTTT	CASSLEADTGELFF
TRBV30	TRBJ1-3	NA	NA	TGTGCCTGGAGTGTTCTCATGACGCACAGGGGAAACACCATATATTTT	CAWSVLMTHRGNTIYF
TRBV10-1	TRBJ2-5	TRBD2	NA	TGCGCCAGCAGTGAGCGGGGACTAGCAACCGAGACCCAGTACTTC	CASSERGLATETQYF
TRBV7-9	TRBJ2-6	NA	NA	TGTGCCAGCAGCTTTGCAGGGTCTGGGGCCAACGTCCTGACTTTC	CASSFAGSGANVLTF
TRBV5-3	TRBJ1-2	NA	NA	TGTGCCAGAAGAATGTCCAAGGGGGTCGGCTATGGCTACACCTTC	CARRMSKGVGYGYTF
TRBV15	TRBJ2-7	TRBD2	NA	TGTGCCACCAGCCCAGGGAGGGGCTCCTACGAGCAGTACTTC	CATSPGRGSYEQYF
TRBV7-8	TRBJ2-5	TRBD2	NA	TGTGCCAGCAGCCTAGAGGGACTAGAGGTGACCCAGTACTTC	CASSLEGLEVTQYF
TRBV5-1	TRBJ2-1	TRBD2	NA	TGCGCCAGCAGCCCAACTAGCGGGAGCTCCTACAATGAGCAGTTCTTC	CASSPTSGSSYNEQFF
TRBV19	TRBJ1-5	TRBD1	NA	TGTGCCAGTAGTCACGGGACAGGCAATCAGCCCCAGCATTTT	CASSHGTGNQPQHF
TRBV18	TRBJ2-1	NA	NA	TGTGCCAGCTCACCACCCGGGACAACTCTCAATGAGCAGTTCTTC	CASSPPGTTLNEQFF
TRBV9	TRBJ2-3	TRBD1	NA	TGTGCCAGCAGCGTAGCCCCTCCGACAGGGTGGGAGACAGATACGCAGTATTTT	CASSVAPPTGWETDTQYF
TRBV2	TRBJ2-2	TRBD2	NA	TGTGCCAGCAGCCTACTAGCGGGAGGGAACACCGGGGAGCTGTTTTTT	CASSLLAGGNTGELFF
TRBV25-1	TRBJ1-5	TRBD1	NA	TGTGCCAGCAGTGAAGACGGACAGGAAGGTCAGCCCCAGCATTTT	CASSEDGQEGQPQHF
TRBV27	TRBJ2-2	TRBD1	NA	TGTGCCAGCAGTTTAACTGACAGGGTAGGGACCGGGGAGCTGTTTTTT	CASSLTDRVGTGELFF
TRBV27	TRBJ2-3	TRBD2	NA	TGTGCCAGCAGTTTAAGGGGCGGGAGTCTTAACACAGATACGCAGTATTTT	CASSLRGGSLNTDTQYF
TRBV13	TRBJ2-7	TRBD1	NA	TGTGCCAGCAGCACCAGACAGGGAAGGGGCCCGGGCGAGCAGTACTTC	CASSTRQGRGPGEQYF
TRBV6-1	TRBJ2-7	TRBD2	NA	TGTGCCAGCAGTGAGGTGCACACGACTAGCGGGTACCCTAGCTCCTACGAGCAGTACTTC	CASSEVHTTSGYPSSYEQYF
TRBV19	TRBJ1-5	TRBD1	NA	TGTGCCAGTAGTAGCCGGGACAGGGGGCGAAAGGTAGCAAATCAGCCCCAGCATTTT	CASSSRDRGRKVANQPQHF
TRBV11-2	TRBJ2-1	NA	NA	TGTGCCAGCAGCTTAATGTCGCCTTTCAGGGAAAGGTACAATGAGCAGTTCTTC	CASSLMSPFRERYNEQFF
TRBV2	TRBJ2-1	TRBD2	NA	TGTGCCAGCAGTGTATCTAGCGGGAGGTCCAATGAGCAGTTCTTC	CASSVSSGRSNEQFF
TRBV5-1	TRBJ2-1	TRBD2	NA	TGCGCCAGCAGCGTCACTAGCGGGAGCTCCTACAATGAGCAGTTCTTC	CASSVTSGSSYNEQFF
TRBV5-4	TRBJ2-3	NA	few	TGTGCCAGCAGCTCCTCAGATACGCAGTATTTT	CASSSSDTQYF
TRBV18	TRBJ2-7	TRBD2	NA	TGTGCCAGCTCACTCGCAAGCGGGGGCTCCCCCTACGAGCAGTACTTC	CASSLASGGSPYEQYF
TRBV15	TRBJ2-5	TRBD1	NA	TGTGCCACCAGCGAACAGGGGCAAGAGACCCAGTACTTC	CATSEQGQETQYF
TRBV5-5	TRBJ1-5	NA	NA	TGTGCCAGCAGCCTCGGGTGGAGCGCCAATCAGCCCCAGCATTTT	CASSLGWSANQPQHF
TRBV19	TRBJ2-3	TRBD1	NA	TGTGCCAGTACCATCGGGACAGGGGGCACAGATACGCAGTATTTT	CASTIGTGGTDTQYF
TRBV7-9	TRBJ2-3	NA	NA	TGTGCCAGCAGCTTTCGACTGGGTAACACAGATACGCAGTATTTT	CASSFRLGNTDTQYF
TRBV7-6	TRBJ2-5	TRBD2	NA	TGTGCCAGCACCCCGGGGGGGTTGGGCCAAGAGACCCAGTACTTC	CASTPGGLGQETQYF
TRBV5-4	TRBJ2-7	TRBD1	NA	TGTGCCAGCAGCTACCTGGGGTTAGGGACAGGTTTTACCTACGAGCAGTACTTC	CASSYLGLGTGFTYEQYF
TRBV4-1	TRBJ1-5	TRBD1	once	TGCGCCAGCAGCGTGAGGGACAGAGAACAGCCCCAGCATTTT	CASSVRDREQPQHF
TRBV9	TRBJ2-7	NA	NA	TGTGCCAGCAGCGTAGGGCCGGCGGCGACCTACGAGCAGTACTTC	CASSVGPAATYEQYF
TRBV30	TRBJ2-7	TRBD2	NA	TGTGCCTGGAACGATGCCCTAGCGGGAGGTTTGAGCTCCTACGAGCAGTACTTC	CAWNDALAGGLSSYEQYF
TRBV30	TRBJ2-7	TRBD1	NA	TGTGCCTGGGGGACAGGGGCCTACGAGCAGTACTTC	CAWGTGAYEQYF
TRBV7-6	TRBJ2-7	TRBD2	NA	TGTGCCAGCAGCATAAATAGCGGGAGGCGGTACGAGCAGTACTTC	CASSINSGRRYEQYF
TRBV7-2	TRBJ2-1	TRBD2	NA	TGTGCCAGCAGCTCCCCCTCGGAGCTAGCGGGAGCTACGGATGAGCAGTTCTTC	CASSSPSELAGATDEQFF
TRBV6-6	TRBJ2-7	TRBD2	NA	TGTGCCAGCAGGATACTAGCGGGAGAAGCTTACGAGCAGTACTTC	CASRILAGEAYEQYF
TRBV5-6	TRBJ2-1	NA	NA	TGTGCCAGCAGCCTAAACCAGGGGACCCTTTACAATGAGCAGTTCTTC	CASSLNQGTLYNEQFF
TRBV11-1	TRBJ2-7	TRBD2	NA	TGTGCCAGCAGCTTAGCCCCCGGGACTACCTACGAGCAGTACTTC	CASSLAPGTTYEQYF
TRBV18	TRBJ2-1	NA	NA	TGTGCCAGCTCACCTTTACCGAGCTCCTACAATGAGCAGTTCTTC	CASSPLPSSYNEQFF
TRBV7-9	TRBJ2-2	NA	once	TGTGCCAGCAGCTTGGGGACTCCTGCCGGGGAGCTGTTTTTT	CASSLGTPAGELFF
TRBV5-1	TRBJ2-2	NA	NA	TGCGCCAGCAGCTTGTACACCACCGGGGAGCTGTTTTTT	CASSLYTTGELFF
TRBV5-1	TRBJ2-6	NA	NA	TGCGCCAGCAGCTTGGTTGCCCTGAGCTCTGGGGCCAACGTCCTGACTTTC	CASSLVALSSGANVLTF
TRBV9	TRBJ2-1	NA	NA	TGTGCCAGCAGCGTAGAACAGAACCGTTACAATGAGCAGTTCTTC	CASSVEQNRYNEQFF
TRBV21-1	TRBJ1-1	NA	NA	TGTGCCAGCAGCATTAAAGCGTACCTTTACACTGAAGCTTTCTTT	CASSIKAYLYTEAFF
TRBV4-1	TRBJ2-7	TRBD1	NA	TGCGCCAGCAGCCCTGGACAGGCGCGCTACGAGCAGTACTTC	CASSPGQARYEQYF
TRBV19	TRBJ2-3	NA	NA	TGTGCCAGTAGCTTACAGATAACTAGCACAGATACGCAGTATTTT	CASSLQITSTDTQYF
TRBV11-2	TRBJ2-7	TRBD1	NA	TGTGCCAGCAGGCCAGCCGGGACAGGGGACTACGAGCAGTACTTC	CASRPAGTGDYEQYF